Following are 12 T cell receptor beta chains from one sample sequenced in a study of T-cell reconstitution after alpha-beta-depleted transplantation in children. During its preparation, the TCRbeta library received unique molecular identifiers. Using its own MiXCR run on the PCR reads, TCRdb lists one record per CDR3 protein. The sample lists 200,000 to 300,000 distinct CDR3 sequences; 8.2% were seen once. The material sequenced was PBMCs, mostly from graft donor cells, taken 180 days after TCRalphabeta/CD19-depleted stem cell transplant. The source is a male patient younger than 18 who had a stem cell transplant for acute lymphoblastic leukemia, so the T cells may come from the graft donor.

In its sample, this clonotype was seen many times. The chain uses TRBV2 and TRBJ2-3, with D tentatively TRBD1 or TRBD2 (6 bases each). Germline CDR1 SNHLY, CDR2 FYNNEI. Trimming left V 4 bases short and J 5 bases short, with 10 bases between. This CDR3 spans 13 amino acids. The CDR3 is CASSGGARDTQYF. As DNA, the CDR3 is TGTGCCAGCAGTGGGGGGGCCAGAGATACGCAGTATTTT.

Ten or more counts support this clonotype. This CDR3 is CASSALIVGGGSYEQYF. The CDR3 DNA reads as TGTGCCAGCAGCGCCCTAATAGTGGGCGGGGGGTCCTACGAGCAGTACTTC. The chain is built from TRBV4-2 and TRBJ2-7; 8 bases are a match to TRBD2. The length of the CDR3 is 17 residues. Germline V lookup: CDR1 LGHNA, CDR2 YNFKEQ. V lost 5 bases and J lost 1; bases outside the gene matches: 13.

This clonotype has at least ten counts. In DNA form, the CDR3 reads TGCAGTGCCCCGGCTAGCCCCACCTACGAGCAGTACTTC. It yields the protein CSAPASPTYEQYF. The chain is built from TRBV20-1 and TRBJ2-7; tentatively, D is TRBD2 (5 bases). Germline V lookup: CDR1 DFQATT, CDR2 SNEGSKA (reference sequence). V was clipped by 6 bases and J by 2 bases, with 14 bases between them. The CDR3 spans 13 residues.

This clonotype was recorded many times. The V call is TRBV27, the J call TRBJ1-3; TRBD1 might be the D (6 bases). Trimming cost V 5 bases and J 0 bases, with 17 bases left between them. This CDR3 spans 17 amino acids. Germline V gene data show CDR1 as MNHEY and CDR2 as SMNVEV (reference sequence). CDR3 residues: CASSPGPGHISGNTIYF. In DNA, the CDR3 is TGTGCCAGCAGTCCGGGGCCGGGACACATCTCTGGAAACACCATATATTTT.

This clonotype was seen many times. The chain recombines TRBV18 with TRBJ2-5; 9 nucleotides agree with TRBD2. CDR1 KGHSH and CDR2 LQKENI come from the germline V gene. V lost 0 bases, J lost 7 bases, and 12 bases stayed unmatched. There are 17 residues in the CDR3. CDR3 loop: CASSPPLAGVREGTQYF. In nucleotides, the CDR3 is TGTGCCAGCTCACCACCGTTAGCGGGAGTAAGAGAGGGGACCCAGTACTTC.

At least ten counts were recorded for this clonotype. The chain links TRBV28 to TRBJ2-7; the D gene could be TRBD1 or TRBD2 (5 bases each). CDR1 and CDR2 (germline): MDHEN, SYDVKM. The CDR3 extends over 16 amino acids. V was trimmed by 4 bases and J by 2 bases, leaving 18 bases between them. CDR3 in amino acids: CASSWTYRDATYEQYF. CDR3 DNA: TGTGCCAGCAGTTGGACGTACCGGGACGCCACCTACGAGCAGTACTTC.

This clonotype has at least ten counts. The rearrangement joins TRBV12-3 or TRBV12-4 to TRBJ2-7; D unresolved. This CDR3 has 15 residues. Trimming removed 6 bases at V and 4 bases at J, with 19 bases between. The CDR3: CASSFMDGSRYEQYF. The CDR3 coding sequence is TGTGCCAGCAGCTTCATGGACGGATCCCGTTACGAGCAGTACTTC.

The genes are TRBV19 and TRBJ1-2; D not resolved. Germline values: CDR1 LNHDA, CDR2 SQIVND (reference sequence). V lost 6 bases to trimming and J lost 12 bases, with 17 bases between them. The length of the CDR3 is 12 residues. CDR3 in amino acids: CASSLGRFGNTF. In DNA form, the CDR3 reads TGTGCCAGTAGCCTCGGGCGGTTTGGGAACACCTTC.

This clonotype showed up many times. The rearrangement uses TRBV28 and TRBJ2-2, with D possibly being TRBD1 or TRBD2 (7 bases each). In germline, CDR1 is MDHEN, CDR2 SYDVKM. V was clipped by 6 bases and J by 3 bases, with 14 bases between them. The CDR3 spans 15 residues. In DNA, the CDR3 is TGTGCCAGCAGCCAGGGGGGGGTGGACACCGGGGAGCTGTTTTTT. Translation: CASSQGGVDTGELFF. The full variable domain, with the rest looked up from reference TRBV28 and TRBJ2-2, is DVKVTQSSRYLVKRTGEKVFLECVQDMDHENMFWYRQDPGLGLRLIYFSYDVKMKEKGDIPEGYSVSREKKERFSLILESASTNQTSMYLCASSQGGVDTGELFFGEGSRLTVL.

This clonotype occurred many times. The CDR3 is CASSSAGIQHF. Here the CDR3 DNA reads TGTGCCAGCAGCTCCGCCGGGATCCAGCATTTT. The chain uses TRBV7-9 and TRBJ1-5, with D unclear. CDR3 length equals 11 residues. Germline V gene lookup returns CDR1 SEHNR and CDR2 FQNEAQ (reference sequence). Trimming left V 4 bases short and J 12 bases short, with 10 bases between.

J is TRBJ2-7 and V is TRBV4-2; D gene uncertain. Trimming stripped 4 bases from V and 6 bases from J, with 16 bases between. CDR3 length equals 14 residues. Germline V gene sequence: CDR1 LGHNA, CDR2 YNFKEQ. This CDR3 reads CASSPRTRWGEQYF. For the CDR3, the DNA is TGTGCCAGCAGCCCTCGGACCCGGTGGGGCGAGCAGTACTTC.

This clonotype was picked up many times. The chain employs TRBV28 and TRBJ1-3; 8 nucleotides align to TRBD1. The CDR3 extends over 15 amino acids. CDR1 and CDR2 from the germline V gene are MDHEN and SYDVKM. Trimming cost V 6 bases and J 5 bases; bases outside gene matches: 9. CDR3: CASSQPRGLRNTIYF. The CDR3 bases are TGTGCCAGCAGCCAGCCCAGGGGGCTAAGAAACACCATATATTTT.